This T cell receptor beta chain was retrieved from a study of beta chain features in type 1 diabetes. The whole isolated RNA underwent reverse transcription, so sequencing captured expressed TCRB transcripts. Measured with immunoSEQ multiplex PCR; TCRdb has only the in-frame clones, and not every one. The sample holds some 200,000 clones, approximately 11% seen once. The V and J ends lost 5 bases and 2 bases respectively, with 9 bases between them. The CDR3 runs 13 residues. Germline values: CDR1 SGHTA, CDR2 FQGTGA. The material sequenced was central memory CD4+ T cells from blood. The receptor was derived from a man younger than 35 in good health. The chain joins TRBV7-3 to TRBJ1-2, with no clear D. CDR3: CASSRTENYGYTF. The CDR3 coding sequence is TGTGCCAGCAGCCGGACGGAAAACTATGGCTACACCTTC.